This T cell receptor (beta chain) was recorded in a study of blood T cell repertoires in COVID-19. CDR1 SEHNR and CDR2 FQNEAQ come from the germline V gene (reference sequence). J lost 8 bases, V lost 1 base, and 10 bases had no gene match. The CDR3 is 17 residues long. Sequencing was performed with immunoSEQ multiplex PCR; in TCRdb, only in-frame clones are kept and a portion is missing. Of about 50,000 clones in the sample, 87% were seen once. The sequence was collected from a man in his forties or fifties with active COVID-19. Input material: peripheral blood. The genes are TRBV7-9 and TRBJ1-6, with 8 bases lining up with TRBD1. CDR3 DNA sequence: TGTGCCAGCAGCTTAGGGGTCGACAGGGGCGCGGATTCACCCCTCCACTTT. Translated, it gives CASSLGVDRGADSPLHF.